Each of the 31 T cell receptor beta chains below was sequenced from the same sample in a study of cytomegalovirus exposure and HLA in healthy donors. The PCR employed 60 Vbeta primers together with 13 Jbeta primers. Clones were sequenced by immunoSEQ multiplex PCR, and TCRdb holds only the in-frame ones, with some missing. The table lists 150,000 or so clones, about 77% of them singletons, with around a tenth in the top ten. The sample taken for sequencing was PBMCs. Source of these receptors: a man aged 18 to 29 in good health and CMV-seropositive.

The chain links TRBV5-4 to TRBJ2-3; D is possibly TRBD2 (6 bases). The germline V and J ends were trimmed by 4 bases and 1 base, with 7 bases remaining between them. CDR1 SGHNT and CDR2 YYREEE come from the germline V gene (reference sequence). This CDR3 is 13 amino acids long. The CDR3 loop reads CASSPGGTDTQYF. The DNA of the CDR3 is TGTGCCAGCAGCCCGGGGGGCACAGATACGCAGTATTTT.

The rearrangement links TRBV5-5 to TRBJ1-4, with D maybe TRBD1 (5 bases). V lost 2 bases and J 7 bases, leaving 15 bases between the germline ends. Germline V gives CDR1 SGHKS, CDR2 YYEKEE (reference sequence). The CDR3 has 15 amino acids. CDR3 sequence: CASSLQAPGSEKLFF. As DNA, the CDR3 is TGTGCCAGCAGCTTACAGGCCCCCGGGAGTGAAAAACTGTTTTTT.

The rearrangement joins TRBV7-9 to TRBJ2-7, with a weak D call TRBD1 (6 bases). The CDR3 covers 16 residues. CDR1 is SEHNR and CDR2 is FQNEAQ in the germline V gene (reference sequence). Deletions cut 3 bases from V and 5 bases from J, with 20 bases between. DNA for the CDR3: TGTGCCAGCAGCTTTTCAACAGGGAATTTGATCCACGAGCAGTACTTC. Translated, it gives CASSFSTGNLIHEQYF.

The CDR3 here is CASSARTLTGMGTEAFF. CDR3 sequence (DNA): TGTGCCAGCAGCGCAAGGACCCTAACAGGGATGGGCACTGAAGCTTTCTTT. This chain uses TRBV9 with TRBJ1-1; possible D gene TRBD1, 6 bases. The CDR3 covers 17 residues. In germline, CDR1 is SGDLS, CDR2 YYNGEE. V was clipped by 3 bases and J by 4 bases, with 22 bases between them. The full variable domain, in which reference TRBV9 and TRBJ1-1 provide the parts outside the CDR3, is DSGVTQTPKHLITATGQRVTLRCSPRSGDLSVYWYQQSLDQGLQFLIQYYNGEERAKGNILERFSAQQFPDLHSELNLSSLELGDSALYFCASSARTLTGMGTEAFFGQGTRLTVV.

The sample holds a few counts of this clone. This chain connects TRBV9 to TRBJ1-1, with D possibly TRBD1 on 5 matching bases. Per germline, CDR1 SGDLS and CDR2 YYNGEE. Trimming took off 4 bases at V and 2 bases at J, with 15 bases between the two ends. This CDR3 has 15 residues. In DNA, the CDR3 is TGTGCCAGCAGCCCAAGTTGGGGGGTTAACACTGAAGCTTTCTTT. Amino acid sequence: CASSPSWGVNTEAFF.

This clone was observed a few times. The chain links TRBV5-1 to TRBJ2-3; D gene ambiguous. The CDR3 loop spans 15 amino acids. V lost 1 base and J 2 bases, leaving 11 bases between the germline ends. Germline CDR1 reads SGHRS; CDR2 reads YFSETQ. CDR3 coding DNA: TGCGCCAGCAGCTTGTATGGGCAGAACACAGATACGCAGTATTTT. Its translation is CASSLYGQNTDTQYF.

This clone was found once. The chain employs TRBV7-2 and TRBJ2-7; TRBD2 aligns across 11 bases. Germline trimming cut 3 bases from V and 3 bases from J; bases unmatched to any gene: 4. Germline V gene data show CDR1 as SGHTA and CDR2 as FQGNSA. The CDR3 has 15 amino acids. CDR3 nucleotides: TGTGCCAGCAGCTTCCTAGCGGGAGGCCACTACGAGCAGTACTTC. Its translation: CASSFLAGGHYEQYF.

This rearrangement joins TRBV9 to TRBJ2-3; 7 bases line up with TRBD1. Trimming removed 3 bases from V and 9 bases from J; junction bases left unmatched: 13. CDR1 and CDR2 from the germline V gene are SGDLS and YYNGEE. This CDR3 has 15 residues. The CDR3 is CASSATTGTADTQYF. CDR3 DNA sequence: TGTGCCAGCAGCGCCACAACCGGGACAGCGGACACGCAGTATTTT.

The rearrangement uses TRBV14 and TRBJ2-7; 7 bases line up with TRBD1. Looked up from germline, CDR1 is SGHDN and CDR2 is FVKESK. The V segment lost 6 bases and the J segment 3 bases; nucleotides outside the gene matches: 11. The CDR3 is 15 residues long. The CDR3: CASSYTGEVNYEQYF. Here the CDR3 DNA reads TGTGCCAGCAGTTACACAGGGGAAGTAAACTACGAGCAGTACTTC.

CDR3 sequence: CASEEEGAWEQYF. The CDR3 region has the DNA TGTGCCAGCGAGGAAGAAGGGGCTTGGGAGCAGTACTTC. The chain uses TRBV6-9 and TRBJ2-7, with D possibly TRBD1 on 5 matching bases. The germline V and J ends were trimmed by 8 bases and 7 bases, with 18 bases remaining between them. The germline V gene encodes CDR1 MNHGY and CDR2 SVAAGI. CDR3 size: 13 residues.

This chain connects TRBV11-2 to TRBJ2-7; 8 bases fit TRBD1. V lost 5 bases to trimming and J lost 3 bases; unmatched junction nucleotides: 6. This CDR3 is 14 amino acids long. Germline values: CDR1 SGHAT, CDR2 FQNNGV. CDR3: CASSIFGTGYEQYF. CDR3 sequence (DNA): TGTGCCAGCAGCATTTTCGGGACAGGCTACGAGCAGTACTTC.

V and J are TRBV4-1 and TRBJ2-1, with 10 nucleotides matching TRBD1. The CDR3 runs 13 residues. Trimming took 5 bases from V and 7 from J; bases not matched to a gene: 2. The germline gives CDR1 MGHRA, CDR2 YSYEKL. CDR3 protein: CASSWGQGNEQFF. The CDR3 DNA sequence: TGCGCCAGCAGCTGGGGACAGGGGAATGAGCAGTTCTTC.

CDR3 sequence: CASSLRAGRAFF. Here the CDR3 DNA reads TGTGCCAGCAGCTTAAGGGCAGGGCGAGCTTTCTTT. The chain joins TRBV7-2 to TRBJ1-1; D perhaps matches TRBD1 (5 bases). Trimming pared 2 bases from V and 10 bases from J, leaving 11 bases between. Germline V lookup: CDR1 SGHTA, CDR2 FQGNSA. The CDR3 sequence is 12 residues long.

Worth noting for this clone: At one end the junction does not follow the germline gene, possibly because of a read error. The rearrangement joins TRBV4-1 to TRBJ2-1; 7 bases are a match to TRBD2. The CDR3 loop spans 15 amino acids. Germline CDR1 is MGHRA and CDR2 is YSYEKL. This chain's CDR3 is CASSQAAGVYNEQFF. In DNA form, the CDR3 reads TGCGCCAGCAGCCAAGCCGCGGGGGTTTACAACGAGCAGTTCTTC.

CDR3 amino acids: CASSLTPDRGLSYEQYF. CDR3 bases: TGTGCCAGCAGTTTAACCCCGGACAGGGGACTCTCCTACGAGCAGTACTTC. The chain joins TRBV28 to TRBJ2-7; TRBD1 matches at 9 bases. CDR1 is MDHEN and CDR2 is SYDVKM in the germline V gene. This CDR3 is 17 amino acids long. With 2 bases clipped from V and 0 bases from J, the junction kept 8 bases outside the gene matches.

This chain uses TRBV14 with TRBJ1-3; tentative D call: TRBD1 (6 bases). This CDR3 contains 14 residues. Looked up from germline, CDR1 is SGHDN and CDR2 is FVKESK. The V and J ends lost 4 bases and 4 bases respectively, with 11 bases between them. The CDR3 DNA sequence: TGTGCCAGCAGCCGAACAGGGTCAGGAAACACCATATATTTT. Its translation is CASSRTGSGNTIYF.

CDR3 nucleotides: TGTGCCAGCAGCTTAGGAGTCTCGAGCTCCTACGAGCAGTACTTC. Residues: CASSLGVSSSYEQYF. The chain combines TRBV11-2 with TRBJ2-7; D call uncertain. The CDR3 contains 15 residues. Trimming shortened V by 1 base and J by 0 bases, and 10 bases separated the two germline ends. Germline CDR1 is SGHAT and CDR2 is FQNNGV.

CDR3: CSVTGGLAYEQYF. CDR3 in DNA: TGCAGCGTGACAGGGGGATTGGCCTACGAGCAGTACTTC. This chain connects TRBV29-1 to TRBJ2-7, with 9 nucleotides matching TRBD1. The V and J ends lost 6 bases and 2 bases, in that order; junction bases with no gene match: 5. CDR3 size: 13 residues. Germline V gives CDR1 SQVTM, CDR2 ANQGSEA.

Notes on this clone: Other nucleotide sequences in the sample specify the same CDR3. The V call is TRBV18, the J call TRBJ1-1, with D possibly being TRBD1 (5 bases). The CDR3 is 15 amino acids. Trimming took off 1 base at V and 4 bases at J, with 13 bases between the two ends. From germline, CDR1 is KGHSH and CDR2 LQKENI. This CDR3 reads CASSPRGQGFTEAFF. The DNA of the CDR3 is TGTGCCAGCTCACCACGTGGGCAGGGATTCACTGAAGCTTTCTTT.

This chain uses TRBV29-1 with TRBJ2-7; 10 bases align to TRBD1. Trimming cost V 6 bases and J 6 bases; bases outside gene matches: 5. The CDR3 has 12 residues. Germline lookup yields CDR1 SQVTM and CDR2 ANQGSEA. CDR3 sequence: CSVTGGASEQYF. CDR3 in DNA: TGCAGCGTGACAGGGGGCGCATCCGAGCAGTACTTC.

A single count supports this clone. The V and J genes are TRBV5-6 and TRBJ2-1; D is undetermined. The CDR3 is made up of 14 amino acids. V shed 2 bases and J shed 3 bases, with 9 bases lying between them. Germline V gene data show CDR1 as SGHDT and CDR2 as YYEEEE. The CDR3 is CASSFYSGYNEQFF. The CDR3 DNA follows: TGTGCCAGCAGCTTTTATAGTGGCTACAATGAGCAGTTCTTC.

This clone was seen more than once but under ten times. The V call is TRBV28, the J call TRBJ1-2; no firm D call. The CDR3 is 12 amino acids. CDR1 MDHEN and CDR2 SYDVKM come from the germline V gene. Trimming pared 6 bases from V and 8 bases from J, leaving 13 bases between. The chain's CDR3 is CASSYYGIGYTF. The CDR3 nucleotides read TGTGCCAGCAGCTACTATGGAATCGGCTACACCTTC.

The chain joins TRBV28 to TRBJ1-2, with D possibly matching TRBD1 (5 bases). Germline lookup yields CDR1 MDHEN and CDR2 SYDVKM. The germline V and J ends were trimmed by 6 bases and 0 bases, with 23 bases remaining between them. The CDR3 extends over 18 amino acids. CDR3 in amino acids: CASSPQKGSLLANYGYTF. In nucleotides, the CDR3 is TGTGCCAGCAGCCCTCAGAAGGGGTCCCTCCTAGCTAACTATGGCTACACCTTC.

This rearrangement joins TRBV15 to TRBJ2-5; TRBD1 might be the D (6 bases). Germline V lookup: CDR1 LNHNV, CDR2 YYDKDF (reference sequence). The CDR3 length is 15 residues. The ends were cut back, 3 bases at V and 0 bases at J, with 11 bases in the middle. The CDR3 reads CATSREWTDQETQYF. Written as DNA, the CDR3 is TGTGCCACCAGCAGGGAATGGACAGACCAAGAGACCCAGTACTTC.

This clone was counted a few times. The rearrangement links TRBV29-1 to TRBJ2-3, with TRBD1 as a possible D gene (5 bases). The germline V gene encodes CDR1 SQVTM and CDR2 ANQGSEA. V was cut by 1 base and J by 1 base, with 12 bases left in between. This CDR3 contains 15 residues. The CDR3 loop is CSVEGGHVGTDTQYF. The CDR3 region has the DNA TGCAGCGTTGAAGGGGGCCATGTAGGCACAGATACGCAGTATTTT.

J is TRBJ1-2 and V is TRBV28, with D hard to call. CDR1 is MDHEN and CDR2 is SYDVKM in the germline V gene. Trimming pared 6 bases from V and 4 bases from J, leaving 18 bases between. CDR3 size: 15 residues. The CDR3 sequence is CASRPPMLGSYGYTF. Here the CDR3 DNA reads TGTGCCAGCAGGCCTCCCATGTTGGGGAGCTATGGCTACACCTTC.

V gene TRBV19 combines with J gene TRBJ2-5; 9 positions agree with TRBD2. V trimming: 6 bases; J trimming: 5 bases; junction bases outside the gene matches: 7. This CDR3 spans 14 amino acids. Germline CDR1 is LNHDA and CDR2 is SQIVND (reference sequence). Here the CDR3 reads CASSFLAGEETQYF. The CDR3 DNA sequence: TGTGCCAGTAGCTTTTTAGCGGGAGAGGAGACCCAGTACTTC.

The chain employs TRBV4-1 and TRBJ2-7, with D maybe TRBD2 (6 bases). Germline V gene sequence: CDR1 MGHRA, CDR2 YSYEKL. V lost 1 base and J lost 2, with 15 bases in between. The CDR3 has 16 amino acids. CDR3 protein: CASSQGQAGGAYEQYF. CDR3 nucleotide sequence: TGCGCCAGCAGCCAAGGGCAAGCCGGCGGGGCCTACGAGCAGTACTTC.

The rearrangement uses TRBV15 and TRBJ1-1; 9 positions agree with TRBD1. Losses at the gene ends were 1 base for V and 6 bases for J; bases not matched to a gene: 9. This CDR3 has 16 residues. Germline-derived CDR1 and CDR2 are LNHNV and YYDKDF (reference sequence). Here the CDR3 DNA reads TGTGCCACCAGCAGAGGCGAGACAGGGGGGTCGCCTGAAGCTTTCTTT. Encoded protein: CATSRGETGGSPEAFF.

The chain combines TRBV6-5 with TRBJ1-5; TRBD1 agrees at 8 bases. The CDR3 runs to 14 residues. Trimming took 6 bases from V and 0 from J; bases not matched to a gene: 1. CDR1 MNHEY and CDR2 SVGAGI come from the germline V gene. The DNA for the CDR3 is TGTGCCAGCAGGCAGGGGGCTAGCAATCAGCCCCAGCATTTT. It yields the protein CASRQGASNQPQHF.

CDR3 loop: CASSLSDRGRGTEAFF. Here the CDR3 DNA reads TGTGCCAGCAGCTTATCGGACAGGGGGCGCGGGACTGAAGCTTTCTTT. This rearrangement joins TRBV7-9 to TRBJ1-1; 11 bases map to TRBD1. CDR3 size: 16 residues. Germline CDR1 and CDR2: SEHNR and FQNEAQ (reference sequence). Losses at the gene ends were 2 bases for V and 5 bases for J; bases not matched to a gene: 7.